This T cell receptor (beta chain) was retrieved from a study of blood T cell repertoires in COVID-19. Study summary: COVID-19 samples from acute and convalescent phases originated in the United States, Italy and Spain. T cells, B-cell-depleted T cells, or PBMCs supplied cDNA or gDNA.

Recruitment covered about two dozen US areas and drew participants whose ages spanned about 18 to 100 years. Clones were read by immunoSEQ multiplex PCR, and TCRdb kept only the in-frame ones, dropping some. The sample yields fewer than 500,000 clones, more than 75% seen once. V lost 1 base to trimming and J lost 8 bases; unmatched junction nucleotides: 5. In germline, CDR1 is SGHTA, CDR2 FQGNSA. The CDR3 loop spans 14 amino acids. This clone was seen a single time. Sequencing used PBMCs or T cells enriched from blood (not recorded which). V and J are TRBV7-2 and TRBJ1-2; 9 bases are a match to TRBD1. The sequence came from a woman aged 25 to 39 with acute COVID-19. CDR3 DNA sequence: TGTGCCAGCAGCTTAGGACAGGGGGTCTCCGGCTACACCTTC. Encoded protein: CASSLGQGVSGYTF.